This T cell receptor beta chain was captured by sequencing in a study of shared clonotypes between healthy human individuals. Data came from immunoSEQ multiplex PCR; TCRdb stores just in-frame clones and leaves some out. The sample contains around 600,000 clones, nearly 98% of which appear only once. CD45RO-negative, CCR7-selected cells formed the naive CD8 fraction, which excluded terminally differentiated effector memory CD45RA+ cells. Worth noting for this clone: What it binds is unknown.

General observations from the study: Among non-shared clonotypes, generation probabilities were lower than among those shared by all four donors.

With 4 bases removed from V and 7 bases from J, the gap between germline ends came to 17 bases. The CDR3 runs 15 residues. Germline CDR1 and CDR2: SEHNR and FQNEAQ (reference sequence). Sequencing was carried out using naive CD8+ T cells sorted from blood. This receptor was taken from a man aged 25 to 40 in good health. The chain is built from TRBV7-9 and TRBJ2-1; D may correspond to TRBD1 or TRBD2 (5 bases each). Here the CDR3 reads CASSSGTDGLNEQFF. CDR3 bases: TGTGCCAGCAGCTCAGGGACGGACGGTCTAAATGAGCAGTTCTTC.